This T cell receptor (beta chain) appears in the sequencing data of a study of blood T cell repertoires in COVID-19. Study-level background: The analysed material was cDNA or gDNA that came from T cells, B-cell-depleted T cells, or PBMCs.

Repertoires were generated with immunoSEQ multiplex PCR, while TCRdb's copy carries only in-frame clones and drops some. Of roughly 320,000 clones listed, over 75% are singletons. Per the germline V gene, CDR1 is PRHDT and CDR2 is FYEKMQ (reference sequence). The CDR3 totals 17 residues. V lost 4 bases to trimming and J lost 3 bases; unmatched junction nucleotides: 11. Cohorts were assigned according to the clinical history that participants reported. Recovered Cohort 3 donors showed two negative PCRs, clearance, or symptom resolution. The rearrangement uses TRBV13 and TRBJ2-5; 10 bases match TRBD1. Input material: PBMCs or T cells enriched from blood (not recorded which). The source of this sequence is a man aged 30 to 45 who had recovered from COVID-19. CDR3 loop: CASSYRDRGFAEETQYF. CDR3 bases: TGTGCCAGCAGCTACCGGGACAGGGGTTTCGCTGAAGAGACCCAGTACTTC.